These 5 T cell receptor beta chains came from one sample sequenced in a study of OX40 agonist ivuxolimab in advanced cancers. The method was immunoSEQ multiplex PCR; TCRdb's version includes in-frame clones alone and lacks a portion of them. In the table there are roughly 100,000 clones, nearly 90% of which are singletons. The specimen was CD4+ or CD8+ T cells sorted from blood, collected in a trial of the OX40 agonist ivuxolimab. The receptors stem from an adult with an advanced solid tumor such as melanoma, head and neck, liver or kidney cancer.

The chain joins TRBV18 to TRBJ2-1; D is perhaps TRBD2 (6 bases). The CDR3 has 12 amino acids. Between the trimmed V and J ends, which lost 3 bases and 7 bases, there was a span of 7 bases. Germline-derived CDR1 and CDR2 are KGHSH and LQKENI. The CDR3 DNA sequence: TGTGCCAGCTCACCGGGACTGAATGAGCAGTTCTTC. This gives the protein CASSPGLNEQFF.

The rearrangement joins TRBV5-1 to TRBJ2-1; 13 bases align to TRBD2. Germline CDR1 is SGHRS and CDR2 is YFSETQ. The CDR3 loop spans 15 amino acids. J was trimmed by 8 bases and V by 4 bases; bases with no gene match: 6. The CDR3 reads CASSRGTSGKHEQFF. The CDR3 coding sequence is TGCGCCAGCAGCCGCGGGACTAGCGGGAAGCATGAGCAGTTCTTC.

This rearrangement joins TRBV11-3 to TRBJ1-3; D not certain. The V gene's germline CDR1 is SGHNT and CDR2 YENEEA. This CDR3 spans 16 amino acids. With 5 bases removed from V and 0 bases from J, the gap between germline ends came to 14 bases. CDR3 in amino acids: CASSLRTANSGNTIYF. Written as DNA, the CDR3 is TGTGCCAGCAGCCTACGGACGGCCAACTCTGGAAACACCATATATTTT.

A single count supports this clone. V is TRBV2 and J is TRBJ1-6; tentative D call: TRBD1 (5 bases). The CDR3 has 14 residues. The V end lost 4 bases, the J end lost 4 bases, and 8 bases lay between the germline ends. Germline values: CDR1 SNHLY, CDR2 FYNNEI. The DNA for the CDR3 is TGTGCCAGCAGTGTCCAGGGTTATAATTCACCCCTCCACTTT. Amino acid sequence: CASSVQGYNSPLHF.

The chain combines TRBV7-2 with TRBJ2-1, with 8 bases that match TRBD2. In germline, CDR1 is SGHTA, CDR2 FQGNSA. V lost 0 bases and J lost 0; bases outside the gene matches: 4. The CDR3 is 17 amino acids. CDR3 sequence: CASSLAISGSSYNEQFF. The CDR3 DNA reads TGTGCCAGCAGCTTAGCGATCAGCGGGAGCTCCTACAATGAGCAGTTCTTC.